Shown below are 15 T cell receptor beta chains from a single sample sequenced in a study of T cells in localized non-small cell lung cancer. The data were produced by immunoSEQ multiplex PCR, yet TCRdb's version contains in-frame clones alone and is incomplete. The table lists over 3,500 clones, 30% of them singletons, with approximately 8.2% in the top ten. Material: lung tumor tissue, obtained before any cancer treatment. These receptors were obtained from a male donor at least 60 years old with stage I lung adenocarcinoma.

This clone was detected a few times. The junction shows a germline mismatch at one end, possibly a read error. The chain combines TRBV6-1 with TRBJ1-4; D uncertain. The CDR3 has 16 amino acids. Germline CDR1 and CDR2: MNHNS and SASEGT. CDR3 amino acids: CAISEGRISTNEKLFF. CDR3 nucleotide sequence: TGTGCCATCAGTGAAGGCAGAATCTCAACTAATGAAAAACTGTTTTTT.

CDR3 DNA: TGTGCCAGCAGCTTAGGAGGGCTCTCCTACGAGCAGTACTTC. It specifies CASSLGGLSYEQYF. The V call is TRBV7-8, the J call TRBJ2-7; the D gene is possibly TRBD2 (5 bases). CDR3 size: 14 residues. Trimming left V 1 base short and J 0 bases short, with 7 bases between. The germline CDR1 and CDR2 sequences are SGHVS and FQNEAQ.

This clone was seen a handful of times. The chain has TRBV12-5 and TRBJ1-5; no reliable D call. CDR1 and CDR2 (germline): LGHNT, FRNRAP. This CDR3 comprises 16 residues. V dropped 1 base and J dropped 2 bases, with 12 bases sitting between them. The CDR3 nucleotides are TGTGCTAGTGGTTTGGGGATAAGGGAGGGCAATCAGCCCCAGCATTTT. Its protein product is CASGLGIREGNQPQHF.

V and J are TRBV6-8 and TRBJ2-7, with 11 bases aligning to TRBD2. The germline V gene has CDR1 MNHGY and CDR2 SAAAGT. The CDR3 is 15 residues long. V gave up 6 bases and J gave up 6 bases; unmatched junction bases: 10. CDR3 loop: CASSISSGGASEQYF. The CDR3 DNA follows: TGTGCCAGCAGCATTAGTAGCGGGGGGGCCAGCGAGCAGTACTTC.

There are a few counts of this clone. The chain is built from TRBV30 and TRBJ1-1; D unresolved. Germline values: CDR1 GTSNPN, CDR2 SVGIG (reference sequence). The ends were cut back, 1 base at V and 2 bases at J, with 11 bases in the middle. The CDR3 sequence is 14 residues long. The CDR3: CAWSGLTPNTEAFF. CDR3 bases: TGTGCCTGGAGTGGGCTGACACCAAACACTGAAGCTTTCTTT.

This rearrangement joins TRBV30 to TRBJ1-4, with 8 positions matching TRBD1. Germline trimming cut 3 bases from V and 14 bases from J; bases unmatched to any gene: 14. The CDR3 consists of 14 residues. Germline V gene sequence: CDR1 GTSNPN, CDR2 SVGIG (reference sequence). This CDR3 is CAWSVGQGLNLLFF. The CDR3 region has the DNA TGTGCCTGGAGCGTAGGACAGGGCTTGAATCTCCTGTTTTTT.

The V call is TRBV6-8, the J call TRBJ1-6, with D maybe TRBD1 (5 bases). The CDR3 runs 13 residues. Trimming stripped 7 bases from V and 9 bases from J, with 13 bases between. Germline V gives CDR1 MNHGY, CDR2 SAAAGT. This CDR3 is CASNTRAGSPLHF. The DNA of the CDR3 is TGTGCCAGCAATACCAGGGCCGGTTCACCCCTCCACTTT.

The chain employs TRBV30 and TRBJ2-7, with 8 bases aligning to TRBD1. Germline CDR1 and CDR2: GTSNPN and SVGIG (reference sequence). The CDR3 totals 12 residues. The V gene end was trimmed by 8 bases and the J gene end by 4 bases; junction bases not matched to a gene: 7. The CDR3 is CAARTGRYEQYF. The CDR3 DNA sequence: TGTGCCGCCCGGACAGGGCGTTACGAGCAGTACTTC. Drawing the rest from reference TRBV30 and TRBJ2-7, the complete variable domain is SQTIHQWPATLVQPVGSPLSLECTVEGTSNPNLYWYRQAAGRGLQLLFYSVGIGQISSEVPQNLSASRPQDRQFILSSKKLLLSDSGFYLCAARTGRYEQYFGPGTRLTVT.

By share of the sample, this clone is medium-sized. The chain carries TRBV9 and TRBJ1-2; no firm D call. The germline V gene has CDR1 SGDLS and CDR2 YYNGEE. V was cut by 0 bases and J by 0 bases, with 12 bases left in between. This CDR3 contains 16 residues. For the CDR3, the DNA is TGTGCCAGCAGCGTAGTTGGCTGGATAACTAACTATGGCTACACCTTC. This translates into CASSVVGWITNYGYTF.

J is TRBJ1-2 and V is TRBV29-1, with unresolved D. Germline CDR1 is SQVTM and CDR2 is ANQGSEA. The length of the CDR3 is 13 residues. The V and J ends lost 5 bases and 4 bases respectively, with 14 bases between them. As DNA, the CDR3 is TGCAGCGTTTACCAGGTTGGAACCTATGGCTACACCTTC. Residues: CSVYQVGTYGYTF.

The chain couples TRBV12-5 to TRBJ2-3; D is uncertain. Between the trimmed V and J ends, which lost 2 bases and 6 bases, there was a span of 9 bases. The CDR3 extends over 13 amino acids. Germline CDR1 is LGHNT and CDR2 is FRNRAP. CDR3 amino acids: CASGLLRTDTQYF. The CDR3 nucleotides read TGTGCTAGTGGTTTGCTAAGGACGGATACGCAGTATTTT.

V and J are TRBV19 and TRBJ1-2, with unresolved D. This CDR3 comprises 15 residues. Germline V lookup: CDR1 LNHDA, CDR2 SQIVND (reference sequence). Trimming took off 5 bases at V and 0 bases at J, with 13 bases between the two ends. The CDR3 DNA reads as TGTGCCAGTAGTGAAGACGGACCAGCTAACTATGGCTACACCTTC. Translation gives CASSEDGPANYGYTF.

The rearrangement links TRBV25-1 to TRBJ1-2, with 11 positions matching TRBD1. J gave up 6 bases and V 4 bases, and 1 base lay outside the gene matches. Germline V gene sequence: CDR1 MGHDK, CDR2 SYGVNS. The CDR3 runs 13 residues. The DNA for the CDR3 is TGTGCCAGCAGTGGGACAGGGGGCGATGGCTACACCTTC. Amino acids: CASSGTGGDGYTF.

The chain uses TRBV2 and TRBJ1-6; the D gene is possibly TRBD1 (5 bases). Deletions cut 5 bases from V and 9 bases from J, with 17 bases between. CDR1 and CDR2 (germline): SNHLY, FYNNEI. This CDR3 is built from 15 residues. CDR3 coding DNA: TGTGCCAGCAGTCAACGAGATCCAGGGAGTTCACCCCTCCACTTT. It specifies CASSQRDPGSSPLHF.

This clone occurred a few times. This chain connects TRBV11-3 to TRBJ2-2; 8 bases line up with TRBD1. CDR3 length: 15 amino acids. V lost 3 bases to trimming and J lost 4 bases; unmatched junction nucleotides: 4. Germline CDR1 and CDR2: SGHNT and YENEEA. CDR3 loop: CASSLGTGFTGELFF. The DNA for the CDR3 is TGTGCCAGCAGCTTGGGGACAGGCTTCACCGGGGAGCTGTTTTTT. The full variable domain, in which reference TRBV11-3 and TRBJ2-2 provide the parts outside the CDR3, is EAGVVQSPRYKIIEKKQPVAFWCNPISGHNTLYWYLQNLGQGPELLIRYENEEAVDDSQLPKDRFSAERLKGVDSTLKIQPAELGDSAVYLCASSLGTGFTGELFFGEGSRLTVL.